This T cell receptor beta chain was found in a study of CD8 T cells in Susac syndrome. The germline CDR1 and CDR2 sequences are SNHLY and FYNNEI. The CDR3 length is 13 residues. Trimming removed 2 bases at V and 8 bases at J, with 10 bases between. Random-hexamer reverse transcription was applied to roughly 0.5 to 1 ug RNA. Amplification of TCR beta CDR3 used immunoSEQ multiplex PCR across 54 Vbeta and 13 Jbeta. TCRdb re-called the immunoSEQ multiplex PCR reads through MiXCR, storing one row per CDR3 protein. The profile covers about 430,000 distinct CDR3 sequences, with approximately 85% appearing a single time and approximately 0.12% taken by the ten largest.

This sequence originates from a human donor with multiple sclerosis. V gene TRBV2 combines with J gene TRBJ1-5; D is undetermined. Sample: CD8+ T cells from PBMCs. This CDR3 reads CASSEMGEEPQHF. CDR3 coding DNA: TGTGCCAGCAGTGAAATGGGCGAAGAGCCCCAGCATTTT.